The clone carrying this TCR beta chain came up a few times. Its antigen is as yet unknown. The CDR3 length is 11 residues. Trimming shortened V by 8 bases and J by 6 bases, and 13 bases separated the two germline ends. Germline V CDR1 and CDR2: SQVTM, ANQGSEA. The repertoire was sequenced with immunoSEQ multiplex PCR; TCRdb's copy has only in-frame clones and lacks some. The sample consists of approximately 710,000 clones, about 92% of them appearing once. This entry is derived from a study of shared clonotypes between healthy human individuals. Study-level findings and limits: When naive CD4 clonotypes were compared across a few donors, around 5% were shared.

The sequence was obtained from a man aged 18 to 30 in good health. Some clones in this sample may be carry-over from other donors' samples. The sample consisted of memory CD8+ T cells from PBMCs. Noted subset: CD45RO+ cells pooled with CCR7-negative TemRA cells. The gene calls are TRBV29-1 and TRBJ1-1, with D maybe TRBD1 (5 bases). The CDR3 is CSPHSGPEAFF. The CDR3 DNA is TGCAGCCCACACTCGGGGCCTGAAGCTTTCTTT.